A single sample gave rise to the 9 T cell receptor beta chains below, sequenced in a study of patients and donors after allogeneic stem cell transplantation. One entry per CDR3 protein results from TCRdb running MiXCR on the RT-PCR reads. This table holds 70,000 to 85,000 distinct CDR3 sequences, more than 20% found once. Sequencing input: blood, either unsorted or a sorted T cell fraction (not recorded which). Every receptor here comes from a human donor who was either an allogeneic HSCT recipient or a stem cell or donor lymphocyte infusion donor (not recorded which). It is not recorded whose cells these are; they may come from a transplant donor.

This clonotype was found many times. The chain joins TRBV10-3 to TRBJ1-6, with D possibly being TRBD1 (5 bases). There are 15 residues in the CDR3. CDR1 is ENHRY and CDR2 is SYGVKD in the germline V gene. The V gene lost 2 bases and the J gene lost 9 bases, with 14 bases spanning the gap. CDR3 in amino acids: CAISEPGVTSSPLHF. The CDR3 DNA reads TGTGCCATCAGTGAGCCGGGGGTTACGAGTTCACCCCTCCACTTT.

This chain connects TRBV12-5 to TRBJ1-4; D is unclear. Germline CDR1 LGHNT, CDR2 FRNRAP. The CDR3 totals 14 residues. V was shortened by 2 bases and J by 8 bases, with 12 bases between the two germline ends. The DNA for the CDR3 is TGTGCTAGTGGTTTGAGGTCCCCGGGGGAAAAACTGTTTTTT. Its translation is CASGLRSPGEKLFF.

The genes are TRBV4-3 and TRBJ1-2; 12 bases map to TRBD1. CDR3 length: 15 amino acids. The V gene end was trimmed by 3 bases and the J gene end by 6 bases; junction bases not matched to a gene: 5. From germline, CDR1 is LGHNA and CDR2 YSLEER. The chain's CDR3 is CASSHQGTGGNGYTF. In DNA form, the CDR3 reads TGCGCCAGCAGCCATCAAGGGACAGGGGGCAATGGCTACACCTTC.

The chain links TRBV6-2 or TRBV6-3 to TRBJ2-1, with unresolved D. Per germline, CDR1 MNHEY and CDR2 SVGEGT. V lost 7 bases, J lost 12 bases, and 13 bases lay in between. The CDR3 covers 11 residues. CDR3 region: CASTLTKGQFF. CDR3 DNA sequence: TGTGCCAGCACCCTGACGAAAGGGCAGTTCTTC.

The chain uses TRBV5-5 and TRBJ1-1; D gene uncertain. Germline lookup yields CDR1 SGHKS and CDR2 YYEKEE (reference sequence). The CDR3 contains 15 residues. V lost 6 bases and J 1 base, leaving 16 bases between the germline ends. The CDR3, as DNA: TGTGCCAGCACCCTCGTTAGGCAGTCGAACACTGAAGCTTTCTTT. This translates into CASTLVRQSNTEAFF.

This clonotype has more than one count but fewer than ten. The chain uses TRBV20-1 and TRBJ1-2; D may be TRBD1 (6 bases). The CDR3 is 12 amino acids. V gave up 6 bases and J gave up 6 bases, with 14 bases separating them. Germline values: CDR1 DFQATT, CDR2 SNEGSKA (reference sequence). CDR3 region: CSAAGAANGYTF. CDR3 DNA sequence: TGCAGTGCAGCAGGGGCAGCGAATGGCTACACCTTC.

This clonotype was picked up a small number of times. This chain joins TRBV10-3 and TRBJ1-6; 9 bases match TRBD1. Germline lookup yields CDR1 ENHRY and CDR2 SYGVKD. V shed 8 bases, J shed 5 bases, and the junction held 1 base outside the gene matches. This CDR3 has 13 amino acids. For the CDR3, the DNA is TGTGCCATCGGACAGGGGAATAATTCACCCCTCCACTTT. This encodes CAIGQGNNSPLHF.

This clonotype was counted between two and nine times. The J gene is TRBJ1-5, the V gene TRBV13; no clear D. In germline, CDR1 is PRHDT, CDR2 FYEKMQ (reference sequence). V lost 1 base and J 5 bases, leaving 6 bases between the germline ends. The CDR3 runs to 13 residues. The DNA of the CDR3 is TGTGCCAGCAGCTTAGACCCGGATCAGCCCCAGCATTTT. Its translation is CASSLDPDQPQHF. The variable domain in full, with the rest retrieved from reference TRBV13 and TRBJ1-5, is AAGVIQSPRHLIKEKRETATLKCYPIPRHDTVYWYQQGPGQDPQFLISFYEKMQSDKGSIPDRFSAQQFSDYHSELNMSSLELGDSALYFCASSLDPDQPQHFGDGTRLSIL.

J is TRBJ2-6 and V is TRBV4-3, with TRBD1 matching 7 bases. Per germline, CDR1 LGHNA and CDR2 YSLEER. The CDR3 covers 18 residues. The V gene end was trimmed by 1 base and the J gene end by 4 bases; junction bases not matched to a gene: 10. The CDR3 DNA reads as TGCGCCAGCAGCCAAGGTGTAAAGGGGGCGAAAGGGGCCAACGTCCTGACTTTC. Translating gives CASSQGVKGAKGANVLTF.